Listed below are T cell receptor beta chains from one sample, sequenced in a study of graft-versus-host responses after intestinal transplantation. What these receptors recognize is not known. The data were produced by immunoSEQ multiplex PCR, yet TCRdb's version contains in-frame clones alone and is incomplete. The sample includes roughly 120,000 clones, approximately 93% of them seen just once. The specimen was unstimulated CD8+ T cells sorted from spleen or lymph node cells, collected before transplant. The receptor set was obtained from a human donor who was the organ donor for an intestinal transplant. Both conserved end residues are part of each CDR3. A D gene is named only where the DNA matches it firmly. Not every row has a clone size; where given, it reads once, few, many or a size class.

size	J	D	V	DNA	CDR3
-	TRBJ2-7	-	TRBV5-6	TGTGCCAGCAGCTTGGCGTCGGTCTCCTACGAGCAGTACTTC	CASSLASVSYEQYF
-	TRBJ2-7	TRBD2	TRBV2	TGTGTCAGCAGTTCGGGTCTAGCGGGAGGGCTTCACGAGCAGTACTTC	CVSSSGLAGGLHEQYF
-	TRBJ2-3	-	TRBV9	TGTGCCAGCGCCGCTTCCGGCAGGGGGGGCACAGATACGCAGTATTTT	CASAASGRGGTDTQYF
-	TRBJ1-1	TRBD1	TRBV6-6	TGTGCCAGCAGTCACAGGGGTTCCACTGAAGCTTTCTTT	CASSHRGSTEAFF
-	TRBJ2-3	-	TRBV9	TGTGCCAGCAGCAGGACGGGGCGGGTCACAGATACGCAGTATTTT	CASSRTGRVTDTQYF
-	TRBJ2-1	TRBD2	TRBV2	TGTGCCAGCAGTGACGTGAGACTAGCGGATATTCCCTCCTACAATGAGCAGTTCTTC	CASSDVRLADIPSYNEQFF
-	TRBJ2-7	-	TRBV5-4	TGTGCCAGCAGTTTAGGTATCGAGCAGTACTTC	CASSLGIEQYF
few	TRBJ2-7	-	TRBV28	TGTGCCAGCAGTCCTCTATACGAGCAGTACTTC	CASSPLYEQYF
-	TRBJ2-3	-	TRBV7-6	TGTGCCAGCAGCCTAGCTCCTTTCACAGATACGCAGTATTTT	CASSLAPFTDTQYF
-	TRBJ2-1	-	TRBV27	TGTGCCAGCAGTTGGCGGCCAGGATGGAATGAGCAGTTCTTC	CASSWRPGWNEQFF
-	TRBJ1-2	TRBD1	TRBV27	TGTGCCAGCAGTTCGGGACAGGGCAACGGCTACACCTTC	CASSSGQGNGYTF
-	TRBJ2-1	TRBD2	TRBV4-1	TGCGCCAGCAGCCAAGGTCGGGGACTAGCGGACTACAATGAGCAGTTCTTC	CASSQGRGLADYNEQFF
-	TRBJ2-7	-	TRBV7-9	TGTGCCAGCAGTGGACCTGACGCGAGCTCCTACGAGCAGTACTTC	CASSGPDASSYEQYF